A single sample is the source of the 26 T cell receptor beta chains below, sequenced in a study of T cells in Graves' hyperthyroidism and ophthalmopathy (dated 2019 in TCRdb). The library relied on multiplex PCR. Instrument on record: Illumina HiSeq 2000. Amplification of TCR beta CDR3 regions was carried out from RNA transcripts. For the first round of RT-PCR on the TCR CDR3, the HTBI primer set was used together with the Qiagen OneStep RT-PCR kit. The public sequencing data were trimmed at Q25 with fastp and processed into clonotypes with MiXCR by TCRdb, which kept only in-frame beta chains. Every distinct CDR3 protein forms one entry, paired with its most common genes and DNA. The sample records 300,000 to 450,000 distinct CDR3 sequences, 15% to 20% of which are singletons. The ten top clones hold 34% of the sample. The sample consisted of blood. These receptors came from a woman younger than 45 with Graves' hyperthyroidism that later progressed to Graves' ophthalmopathy.

This clonotype was detected only a few times. The chain combines TRBV7-9 with TRBJ1-1; D possibly corresponds to TRBD1 (6 bases). The CDR3 covers 14 residues. V was clipped by 8 bases and J by 5 bases, with 18 bases between them. Germline V gene data show CDR1 as SEHNR and CDR2 as FQNEAQ (reference sequence). The chain's CDR3 is CASGSGVMGTEAFF. DNA of the CDR3: TGTGCCAGCGGGTCAGGGGTGATGGGGACTGAAGCTTTCTTT.

This clonotype was detected many times. The V call is TRBV24-1, the J call TRBJ2-1; a weak D match, TRBD1 (5 bases). CDR1 KGHDR and CDR2 SFDVKD come from the germline V gene. The CDR3 consists of 14 residues. The V end lost 6 bases, the J end lost 0 bases, and 8 bases lay between the germline ends. CDR3 residues: CATSHRSSYNEQFF. The CDR3 DNA follows: TGTGCCACCAGTCACAGGAGCTCCTACAATGAGCAGTTCTTC.

V usage is TRBV19 and J usage is TRBJ2-7; D unresolved. CDR3 length equals 15 residues. Germline lookup yields CDR1 LNHDA and CDR2 SQIVND (reference sequence). Trimming pared 3 bases from V and 3 bases from J, leaving 15 bases between. The CDR3 DNA reads as TGTGCCAGTAGTATTGCGCCGGGTCTTGACTACGAGCAGTACTTC. Protein: CASSIAPGLDYEQYF.

This clonotype has ten or more counts. The rearrangement links TRBV11-2 to TRBJ1-5; 8 bases align to TRBD1. Germline assignment: CDR1 SGHAT and CDR2 FQNNGV. This CDR3 is built from 15 residues. V was clipped by 4 bases and J by 3 bases; unmatched bases: 5. The CDR3 nucleotides are TGTGCCAGCAGCTACCAACAGGGGGTCAATCAGCCCCAGCATTTT. Encoded protein: CASSYQQGVNQPQHF.

The V call is TRBV25-1, the J call TRBJ2-5; D uncertain. There are 12 residues in the CDR3. Germline values: CDR1 MGHDK, CDR2 SYGVNS. The V end lost 7 bases, the J end lost 5 bases, and 11 bases lay between the germline ends. CDR3 sequence (DNA): TGTGCCAGCACTTTTCGTCGGGAGACCCAGTACTTC. Translating it yields CASTFRRETQYF.

This clonotype was detected only a few times. DNA for the CDR3: TGTGCCAGCAGTAGCGCTGGGATCTACGAGCAGTACTTC. Protein product: CASSSAGIYEQYF. The rearrangement joins TRBV5-6 to TRBJ2-7; tentative D call: TRBD2 (5 bases). With 5 bases removed from V and 3 bases from J, the gap between germline ends came to 12 bases. The germline CDR1 and CDR2 sequences are SGHDT and YYEEEE. This CDR3 region has 13 residues. The complete variable domain, with remaining parts taken from reference TRBV5-6 and TRBJ2-7, reads DAGVTQSPTHLIKTRGQQVTLRCSPKSGHDTVSWYQQALGQGPQFIFQYYEEEERQRGNFPDRFSGHQFPNYSSELNVNALLLGDSALYLCASSSAGIYEQYFGPGTRLTVT.

The rearrangement joins TRBV29-1 to TRBJ2-2, with 7 bases that match TRBD2. V gave up 5 bases and J gave up 6 bases; unmatched junction bases: 9. This CDR3 has 14 amino acids. Germline V gives CDR1 SQVTM, CDR2 ANQGSEA. CDR3 DNA: TGCAGCGTTAGGTGGGAGGGGAAAGCCGGGGAGCTGTTTTTT. Translation gives CSVRWEGKAGELFF.

This clonotype was counted only a few times. The chain is built from TRBV7-2 and TRBJ2-3; 7 nucleotides match TRBD1. This CDR3 region has 13 residues. Trimming took 3 bases from V and 5 from J; bases not matched to a gene: 2. The germline CDR1 and CDR2 sequences are SGHTA and FQGNSA. The CDR3 nucleotides are TGTGCCAGCAGCTTGACAGGGTTAGATACGCAGTATTTT. Protein: CASSLTGLDTQYF.

This clonotype was seen repeatedly, ten times or more. V usage is TRBV6-1 and J usage is TRBJ2-7, with D maybe TRBD1 (5 bases). V lost 5 bases to trimming and J lost 6 bases, with 11 bases between them. The CDR3 totals 12 residues. Germline V CDR1 and CDR2: MNHNS, SASEGT. The CDR3 region has the DNA TGTGCCAGCAGTCCCGGAACAGGCGAGCAGTACTTC. Its protein is CASSPGTGEQYF.

This clonotype was counted ten times or more. The gene calls are TRBV2 and TRBJ1-5; D call uncertain. The CDR3 extends over 13 amino acids. In germline, CDR1 is SNHLY, CDR2 FYNNEI. The V end lost 3 bases, the J end lost 5 bases, and 8 bases lay between the germline ends. CDR3 nucleotide sequence: TGTGCCAGCAGTGACGGGCCGGATCAGCCCCAGCATTTT. It translates to CASSDGPDQPQHF.

The chain uses TRBV5-4 and TRBJ2-3, with no clear D. V gave up 2 bases and J gave up 2 bases, with 6 bases separating them. This CDR3 region has 13 residues. CDR1 is SGHNT, CDR2 YYREEE, per germline (reference sequence). The chain's CDR3 is CASSFRATDTQYF. CDR3 DNA sequence: TGTGCCAGCAGCTTCCGGGCCACAGATACGCAGTATTTT. The full variable domain, rest sourced from reference TRBV5-4 and TRBJ2-3, is ETGVTQSPTHLIKTRGQQVTLRCSSQSGHNTVSWYQQALGQGPQFIFQYYREEENGRGNFPPRFSGLQFPNYSSELNVNALELDDSALYLCASSFRATDTQYFGPGTRLTVL.

This clonotype showed up many times. The rearrangement uses TRBV5-5 and TRBJ1-1; 7 positions agree with TRBD1. The CDR3 is 15 amino acids. V lost 2 bases, J lost 6 bases, and 10 bases stayed unmatched. Germline assignment: CDR1 SGHKS and CDR2 YYEKEE (reference sequence). The DNA for the CDR3 is TGTGCCAGCAGCTTCGGAAACAGGGGTCGGGCTGAAGCTTTCTTT. This sequence encodes CASSFGNRGRAEAFF.

The table lists this clonotype with many counts. The chain combines TRBV7-9 with TRBJ1-1; D not resolved. Germline assignment: CDR1 SEHNR and CDR2 FQNEAQ (reference sequence). V was trimmed by 5 bases and J by 7 bases, leaving 11 bases between them. This CDR3 has 12 residues. The CDR3 DNA sequence: TGTGCCAGCAGCACCGGGAGTTTTGAAGCTTTCTTT. Its protein product is CASSTGSFEAFF.

There are many counts of this clonotype. The chain combines TRBV15 with TRBJ2-5; 7 bases align to TRBD1. The germline V gene encodes CDR1 LNHNV and CDR2 YYDKDF (reference sequence). This CDR3 region has 15 residues. The V gene end was trimmed by 7 bases and the J gene end by 1 base; junction bases not matched to a gene: 9. The CDR3 DNA is TGTGCCACCAAGCCAAACCGGGACAGCCAAGAGACCCAGTACTTC. Translation gives CATKPNRDSQETQYF.

This clonotype was counted at least ten times. The chain has TRBV7-2 and TRBJ2-3; the match to TRBD1 covers 8 bases. In germline, CDR1 is SGHTA, CDR2 FQGNSA. V gave up 8 bases and J gave up 3 bases; unmatched junction bases: 16. CDR3 length: 17 amino acids. The CDR3 is CASPGGVFGQGTDTQYF. The CDR3 coding sequence is TGTGCCAGCCCCGGTGGGGTGTTCGGACAGGGAACAGATACGCAGTATTTT.

The CDR3 region has the DNA TGTGCCAGTAGGAGGATCGGAACCTACGAGCAGTACTTC. It is translated as CASRRIGTYEQYF. The V call is TRBV19, the J call TRBJ2-7; D is unresolved. Deletions cut 6 bases from V and 2 bases from J, with 11 bases between. Germline V gene data show CDR1 as LNHDA and CDR2 as SQIVND (reference sequence). The length of the CDR3 is 13 residues.

This clonotype has a handful of counts. A much larger clone differs by one base, so this may be a read error. The CDR3 end shows no conserved phenylalanine or tryptophan, and so a read error is likely. V and J are TRBV5-5 and TRBJ2-5, with 10 bases lining up with TRBD2. The trim removed 3 bases at V and 5 bases at J, leaving 13 bases unmatched. The CDR3 extends over 17 amino acids. CDR1 and CDR2 (germline): SGHKS, YYEKEE (reference sequence). The CDR3 DNA reads as TGTGCCAGCAGCTCTCCCAGCCGTAGCGGGAGGAGTGAGACCCAGTACATC. Protein: CASSSPSRSGRSETQYI.

In this sample, this clonotype turned up many times. The genes are TRBV28 and TRBJ2-1; 8 bases are shared with TRBD2. Germline V gives CDR1 MDHEN, CDR2 SYDVKM. V lost 6 bases, J lost 0 bases, and 13 bases stayed unmatched. The CDR3 is 18 residues long. The CDR3: CASSHTLAGASSYNEQFF. In nucleotides, the CDR3 is TGTGCCAGCAGCCACACCCTAGCGGGCGCAAGCTCCTACAATGAGCAGTTCTTC.

V and J are TRBV13 and TRBJ1-2, with D possibly TRBD1 on 6 matching bases. The CDR3 length is 14 residues. V was clipped by 5 bases and J by 5 bases, with 15 bases between them. CDR1 is PRHDT and CDR2 is FYEKMQ in the germline V gene (reference sequence). The CDR3 nucleotides read TGTGCCAGCAGCCCTCGACAGGTACGGTATGGCTACACCTTC. Translated: CASSPRQVRYGYTF.

The chain recombines TRBV3-1 with TRBJ2-2; D is possibly TRBD1 (5 bases). This CDR3 has 15 residues. The V end was cut by 3 bases, the J end by 2 bases, with 10 bases between. Germline CDR1 LGHDT, CDR2 YNNKEL (reference sequence). The CDR3 here is CASSHVRANTGELFF. As DNA, the CDR3 is TGTGCCAGCAGCCATGTCAGGGCTAACACCGGGGAGCTGTTTTTT. Variable domain in full (rest from reference TRBV3-1 and TRBJ2-2): DTAVSQTPKYLVTQMGNDKSIKCEQNLGHDTMYWYKQDSKKFLKIMFSYNNKELIINETVPNRFSPKSPDKAHLNLHINSLELGDSAVYFCASSHVRANTGELFFGEGSRLTVL.

This clonotype was recorded many times. The rearrangement joins TRBV7-8 to TRBJ2-4; D gene unclear. V was cut by 4 bases and J by 0 bases, with 13 bases left in between. This CDR3 comprises 16 residues. CDR1 and CDR2 from the germline V gene are SGHVS and FQNEAQ. Here the CDR3 reads CASSSGRALAKNIQYF. The CDR3 nucleotides are TGTGCCAGCAGCTCAGGACGGGCACTAGCCAAAAACATTCAGTACTTC.

This clonotype showed up many times. This chain connects TRBV7-9 to TRBJ2-3; no firm D call. V lost 2 bases and J lost 4, with 16 bases in between. CDR3 length: 16 amino acids. Looked up from germline, CDR1 is SEHNR and CDR2 is FQNEAQ (reference sequence). CDR3 nucleotide sequence: TGTGCCAGCAGCTTACTCCTCTCCGCCGCACCAGATACGCAGTATTTT. As protein: CASSLLLSAAPDTQYF.

This clonotype was observed many times. The chain employs TRBV27 and TRBJ2-7; no firm D call. The CDR3 length is 16 residues. Trimming took 0 bases from V and 4 from J, leaving 16 bases between them. CDR1 and CDR2 from the germline V gene are MNHEY and SMNVEV (reference sequence). This chain's CDR3 is CASSLSFRDGWYEQYF. CDR3 nucleotides: TGTGCCAGCAGTTTATCGTTTAGGGATGGGTGGTACGAGCAGTACTTC.

There are many counts of this clonotype. V usage is TRBV3-1 and J usage is TRBJ2-2; D gene unclear. The ends were cut back, 3 bases at V and 0 bases at J, with 8 bases in the middle. Germline V gives CDR1 LGHDT, CDR2 YNNKEL (reference sequence). The CDR3 consists of 15 residues. The CDR3 sequence: CASSHFAPNTGELFF. The CDR3 DNA sequence: TGTGCCAGCAGCCATTTTGCCCCGAACACCGGGGAGCTGTTTTTT.

The genes are TRBV4-1 and TRBJ1-2, with unresolved D. V dropped 1 base and J dropped 3 bases, with 9 bases sitting between them. Germline V CDR1 and CDR2: MGHRA, YSYEKL. The CDR3 has 14 amino acids. CDR3 amino acids: CASSQVSAYYGYTF. In DNA, the CDR3 is TGCGCCAGCAGCCAAGTTTCAGCATACTATGGCTACACCTTC.

At least ten counts were recorded for this clonotype. The V and J genes are TRBV3-1 and TRBJ2-1, with 9 positions matching TRBD2. This CDR3 comprises 18 residues. Germline lookup yields CDR1 LGHDT and CDR2 YNNKEL (reference sequence). V dropped 1 base and J dropped 10; count of bases not matched to a gene: 17. The CDR3 loop is CASSQGTSAGGRTLEQFF. As DNA, the CDR3 is TGTGCCAGCAGCCAAGGCACTTCGGCGGGGGGGAGAACGCTGGAGCAGTTCTTC.